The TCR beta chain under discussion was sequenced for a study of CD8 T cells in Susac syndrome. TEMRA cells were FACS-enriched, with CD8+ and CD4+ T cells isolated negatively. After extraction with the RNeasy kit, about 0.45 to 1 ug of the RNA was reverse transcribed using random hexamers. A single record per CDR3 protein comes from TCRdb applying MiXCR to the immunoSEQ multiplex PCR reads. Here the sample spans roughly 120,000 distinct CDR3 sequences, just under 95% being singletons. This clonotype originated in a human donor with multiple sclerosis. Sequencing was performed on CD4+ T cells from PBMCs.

CDR3 nucleotide sequence: TGTGCCTGGAGTGTATACCAAGAGACCCAGTACTTC. Translation gives CAWSVYQETQYF. The rearrangement links TRBV30 to TRBJ2-5; no clear D. This CDR3 spans 12 amino acids. CDR1 is GTSNPN and CDR2 is SVGIG in the germline V gene (reference sequence). The V gene lost 0 bases and the J gene lost 0 bases, with 2 bases spanning the gap.